These T cell receptor beta chains were read from a single sample in a study of blood T cell repertoires in COVID-19. Produced via immunoSEQ multiplex PCR; TCRdb's table is partial and in-frame only. The sample consists of about 46,000 clones, roughly 85% of them appearing once. The specimen sequenced was peripheral blood. These receptors were taken from a human donor in a cohort sampled during active COVID-19. The donor label of this sample is uncertain. CDR3s leave out the opening cysteine and the closing phenylalanine or tryptophan. The listing skips clone size in some rows; elsewhere it reads once, few, many or a size class.

V gene: TRBV6-2/TRBV6-3
clone size: NA
J gene: TRBJ2-4
CDR3 protein: ASSAPGLAKNIQY

V gene: TRBV12-5
clone size: NA
J gene: TRBJ2-5
CDR3 protein: ASGAGGGGQETQY

V gene: TRBV7-7
clone size: NA
J gene: TRBJ2-1
CDR3 protein: ASSSKGGEGNEQF

V gene: TRBV6-5
clone size: NA
J gene: TRBJ2-7
CDR3 protein: ASSRQDGGSYEQY

V gene: TRBV28
clone size: once
J gene: TRBJ1-1
CDR3 protein: ASSAAGQQNTEAF

V gene: TRBV6-1
clone size: NA
J gene: TRBJ2-5
CDR3 protein: ASSEALAGGLETQY

V gene: TRBV5-1
clone size: NA
J gene: TRBJ1-2
CDR3 protein: ASSPTGANYGYT

V gene: TRBV6-2/TRBV6-3
clone size: NA
J gene: TRBJ1-1
CDR3 protein: ASSYTGNTEAF

V gene: TRBV5-1
clone size: NA
J gene: TRBJ1-6
CDR3 protein: ASSLDSNSPLH

V gene: TRBV7-6
clone size: NA
J gene: TRBJ2-1
CDR3 protein: ASSPRGYNEQF

V gene: TRBV5-5
clone size: NA
J gene: TRBJ1-2
CDR3 protein: ASTQGWTDYGYT

V gene: TRBV2
clone size: NA
J gene: TRBJ2-5
CDR3 protein: ASSVRGTSKGETQY

V gene: TRBV6-2/TRBV6-3
clone size: NA
J gene: TRBJ1-1
CDR3 protein: ASSQGSEAF

V gene: TRBV5-1
clone size: NA
J gene: TRBJ2-5
CDR3 protein: ASSFGSQETQY

V gene: TRBV6-5
clone size: NA
J gene: TRBJ1-5
CDR3 protein: ASRLQGGREPQH

V gene: TRBV29-1
clone size: NA
J gene: TRBJ2-7
CDR3 protein: SVARGQGNEQY

V gene: TRBV5-1
clone size: NA
J gene: TRBJ1-4
CDR3 protein: ASSSTVTNEKLF

V gene: TRBV10-3
clone size: NA
J gene: TRBJ1-6
CDR3 protein: AISESSQDNSPLH

V gene: TRBV6-2/TRBV6-3
clone size: NA
J gene: TRBJ1-2
CDR3 protein: ASSRQAINYGYT

V gene: TRBV28
clone size: NA
J gene: TRBJ2-7
CDR3 protein: ASSLQAYEQY

V gene: TRBV5-4
clone size: NA
J gene: TRBJ2-2
CDR3 protein: ASSLRTMPGELF

V gene: TRBV28
clone size: NA
J gene: TRBJ1-6
CDR3 protein: ASSLNRWGQANSPLH

V gene: TRBV27
clone size: few
J gene: TRBJ2-7
CDR3 protein: ASSLPHSAPTNEQY

V gene: TRBV9
clone size: few
J gene: TRBJ2-5
CDR3 protein: ASSAPRPSKNQETQY

V gene: TRBV18
clone size: NA
J gene: TRBJ2-5
CDR3 protein: ASSRGLNQETQY

V gene: TRBV5-1
clone size: once
J gene: TRBJ2-7
CDR3 protein: ASSLAQGRSYEQY

V gene: TRBV19
clone size: few
J gene: TRBJ2-1
CDR3 protein: ASRRQGGMPYNEQF

V gene: TRBV6-6
clone size: NA
J gene: TRBJ2-3
CDR3 protein: ASSWTSGGTDTQY

V gene: TRBV18
clone size: NA
J gene: TRBJ1-5
CDR3 protein: ASSLMGQGNQPQH

V gene: TRBV11-2
clone size: NA
J gene: TRBJ2-7
CDR3 protein: ASSLGASGGSSYEQY

V gene: TRBV7-8
clone size: once
J gene: TRBJ2-5
CDR3 protein: ASSLFNQETQY

V gene: TRBV6-5
clone size: NA
J gene: TRBJ1-6
CDR3 protein: ASKSDSYNSPLH

V gene: TRBV5-4
clone size: NA
J gene: TRBJ2-7
CDR3 protein: ASSGTSGVGNEQY

V gene: TRBV5-4
clone size: NA
J gene: TRBJ2-1
CDR3 protein: ASSLVASSYNEQF

V gene: TRBV21-1
clone size: NA
J gene: TRBJ1-5
CDR3 protein: ASSEDRGRYNQPQH

V gene: TRBV19
clone size: NA
J gene: TRBJ2-7
CDR3 protein: ASSIGTGTYEQY

V gene: TRBV19
clone size: NA
J gene: TRBJ2-3
CDR3 protein: ASSMWGADTQY

V gene: TRBV7-7
clone size: few
J gene: TRBJ2-5
CDR3 protein: ASSQLAGGLQETQY

V gene: TRBV6-5
clone size: NA
J gene: TRBJ2-7
CDR3 protein: ASRPGFYYEQY

V gene: TRBV5-1
clone size: NA
J gene: TRBJ2-6
CDR3 protein: ASIGTGSSGANVLT

V gene: TRBV10-3
clone size: NA
J gene: TRBJ2-5
CDR3 protein: AISGALETQY

V gene: TRBV6-5
clone size: NA
J gene: TRBJ1-2
CDR3 protein: ASREGRISYGYT

V gene: TRBV6-5
clone size: NA
J gene: TRBJ1-5
CDR3 protein: ASSSDRERRQPQH

V gene: TRBV5-6
clone size: NA
J gene: TRBJ1-4
CDR3 protein: ASSTTGGEEKLF

V gene: TRBV30
clone size: NA
J gene: TRBJ2-1
CDR3 protein: AWRPGGGHQF

V gene: TRBV7-3
clone size: NA
J gene: TRBJ1-2
CDR3 protein: ASSLIPGQGNYGYT

V gene: TRBV3-1/TRBV3-2
clone size: NA
J gene: TRBJ2-3
CDR3 protein: ASSQGTSGGVTQY

V gene: TRBV4-3
clone size: NA
J gene: TRBJ2-7
CDR3 protein: ASSQERGLANEQY

V gene: TRBV23-1
clone size: few
J gene: TRBJ1-6
CDR3 protein: ASSHRGGGAPCSPLH

V gene: TRBV7-2
clone size: NA
J gene: TRBJ1-6
CDR3 protein: ASSPRDGGNSPLH

V gene: TRBV7-6
clone size: NA
J gene: TRBJ2-6
CDR3 protein: ASSQDTRGANVLT

V gene: TRBV7-9
clone size: NA
J gene: TRBJ2-1
CDR3 protein: ASSSTDSLEYNEQF

V gene: TRBV5-4
clone size: NA
J gene: TRBJ2-3
CDR3 protein: ASSLSSTYTDTQY

V gene: TRBV5-1
clone size: NA
J gene: TRBJ2-3
CDR3 protein: ASSLVSGLTTDTQY

V gene: TRBV19
clone size: NA
J gene: TRBJ2-4
CDR3 protein: ASSVLAGGYKNIQY

V gene: TRBV6-1
clone size: NA
J gene: TRBJ2-1
CDR3 protein: ASSEGPGAYNEQF

V gene: TRBV30
clone size: NA
J gene: TRBJ1-5
CDR3 protein: APEGDRGNQPQH

V gene: TRBV19
clone size: NA
J gene: TRBJ2-7
CDR3 protein: ATSSDRGRYEQY

V gene: TRBV6-2/TRBV6-3
clone size: NA
J gene: TRBJ1-2
CDR3 protein: ASSFPVKGQGKRINYGYT